This paragraph covers one T cell receptor (beta chain) sequence. CDR1 and CDR2 (germline): SGHKS, YYEKEE (reference sequence). CDR3 length: 15 residues. Trimming shortened V by 2 bases and J by 1 base, and 12 bases separated the two germline ends. Here immunoSEQ multiplex PCR was the method, and the copy in TCRdb shows in-frame clones only, minus some. The repertoire holds some 130,000 clones, with over 85% as singletons. This record belongs to a study of control samples from healthy donors and cancer patients. The sample taken for sequencing was PBMCs. This clonotype was sampled from a man in his forties or fifties with head and neck cancer. The chain is built from TRBV5-5 and TRBJ1-2; D not certain. This CDR3 is CASSFSAAYNYGYTF. The DNA for the CDR3 is TGTGCCAGCAGCTTCTCTGCCGCTTATAACTATGGCTACACCTTC.